A single sample is the source of the 5 T cell receptor beta chains below, sequenced in a study of blood T cells in healthy people across ages. The authors ran a second PCR of roughly 6 to 11 cycles using a sample-barcoded 5' primer and a J-beta primer mix. Each CDR3 protein gets one entry after TCRdb re-called the 5' RACE reads with MiXCR. The table has around 1.7 million distinct CDR3 sequences, approximately 28% seen once. Sequencing was performed on blood. The origin of the receptors is a woman in her thirties in good health.

CDR3 sequence (DNA): TGTGCCAGCAGATCGGACGGGGTTGGACCGCAGTATTTT. This codes for CASRSDGVGPQYF. This chain connects TRBV5-6 to TRBJ2-3; D may be TRBD2 (5 bases). The ends were cut back, 5 bases at V and 10 bases at J, with 17 bases in the middle. The CDR3 is made up of 13 amino acids. Germline V gene lookup returns CDR1 SGHDT and CDR2 YYEEEE.

This clonotype occurred many times. The chain couples TRBV6-6 to TRBJ2-7; 8 nucleotides line up with TRBD2. The V gene end was trimmed by 0 bases and the J gene end by 6 bases; junction bases not matched to a gene: 4. This CDR3 region has 14 residues. Germline V gene lookup returns CDR1 MNHNY and CDR2 SVGAGI (reference sequence). CDR3 loop: CASSYSTSAVEQYF. CDR3 coding DNA: TGTGCCAGCAGTTACTCGACTAGCGCGGTCGAGCAGTACTTC.

The chain is built from TRBV6-1 and TRBJ2-7; TRBD2 is a possible D gene (6 bases). Trimming took 8 bases from V and 0 from J, leaving 14 bases between them. The germline V gene has CDR1 MNHNS and CDR2 SASEGT. CDR3 length: 14 residues. In DNA, the CDR3 is TGTGCCAGCCGGGGGAACCTAGGCTCCTACGAGCAGTACTTC. As protein: CASRGNLGSYEQYF.

This clonotype was seen at least ten times. The chain recombines TRBV6-5 with TRBJ1-2; possible D gene TRBD1, 5 bases. The CDR3 is made up of 12 amino acids. Between the trimmed V and J ends, which lost 9 bases and 5 bases, there was a span of 13 bases. Germline CDR1 reads MNHEY; CDR2 reads SVGAGI. The DNA for the CDR3 is TGTGCCAGTTACTCCAGGGTATATGGCTACACCTTC. Protein product: CASYSRVYGYTF.

The table lists this clonotype with a few counts. The chain uses TRBV30 and TRBJ1-1; D not certain. With 4 bases removed from V and 1 base from J, the gap between germline ends came to 10 bases. Germline V gene sequence: CDR1 GTSNPN, CDR2 SVGIG (reference sequence). CDR3 size: 13 residues. CDR3 in DNA: TGTGCCTGGACCCCTTCCAGGAACACTGAAGCTTTCTTT. Its protein product is CAWTPSRNTEAFF.